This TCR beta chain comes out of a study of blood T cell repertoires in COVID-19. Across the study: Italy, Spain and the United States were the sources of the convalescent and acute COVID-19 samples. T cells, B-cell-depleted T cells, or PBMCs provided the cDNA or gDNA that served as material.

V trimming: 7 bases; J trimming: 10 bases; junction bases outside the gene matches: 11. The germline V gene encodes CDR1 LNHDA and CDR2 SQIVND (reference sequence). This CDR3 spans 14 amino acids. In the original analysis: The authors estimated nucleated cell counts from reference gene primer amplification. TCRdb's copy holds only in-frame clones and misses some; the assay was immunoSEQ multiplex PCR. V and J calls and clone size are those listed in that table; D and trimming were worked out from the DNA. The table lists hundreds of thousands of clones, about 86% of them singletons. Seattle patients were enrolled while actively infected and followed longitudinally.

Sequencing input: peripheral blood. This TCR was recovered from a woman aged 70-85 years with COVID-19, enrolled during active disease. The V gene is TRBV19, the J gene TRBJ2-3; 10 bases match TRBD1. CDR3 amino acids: CASNPSFGQGAQYF. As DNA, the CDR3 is TGTGCCAGTAATCCTTCCTTCGGACAGGGGGCGCAGTATTTT.